Listed here is a single T cell receptor (beta chain). This sample is part of a study of blood T cell repertoires in COVID-19. Study context: COVID-19 samples collected from the United States, Italy and Spain covered acute and convalescent phases. T cells, B-cell-depleted T cells, or PBMCs provided the cDNA or gDNA that served as material.

Per germline, CDR1 DFQATT and CDR2 SNEGSKA (reference sequence). V lost 3 bases and J lost 3, with 6 bases in between. This CDR3 spans 11 amino acids. As originally analysed: How many nucleated cells were present was estimated from reference gene primer amplification. The data were produced by immunoSEQ multiplex PCR, yet TCRdb's version contains in-frame clones alone and is incomplete. Clone size and V and J calls were adopted from that table, with D and trimming inferred from the DNA. Of 60,000 to 85,000 clones listed, approximately 75% are singletons. The sample comprised peripheral blood. The chain combines TRBV20-1 with TRBJ2-7; D is ambiguous. The TCR sequence derives from a woman aged 60-75 years with acute or convalescent COVID-19. In DNA, the CDR3 is TGCAGTGCTAGCCCACTCTACGAGCAGTACTTC. The encoded protein is CSASPLYEQYF.